This TCR beta chain was obtained from a study of blood T cell repertoires in COVID-19. The wider study: From T cells, B-cell-depleted T cells, or PBMCs came the material, which was cDNA or gDNA.

Germline V lookup: CDR1 MNHEY, CDR2 SVGAGI. This CDR3 region has 15 residues. Deletions cut 4 bases from V and 4 bases from J, with 14 bases between. Original handling: Amplification of reference gene primers provided the estimated nucleated cell counts. Assay: immunoSEQ multiplex PCR; the TCRdb copy retains only in-frame clones and omits some. V, J and clone size are taken as reported in that table, and D and trimming were inferred from the DNA itself. Here the sample spans 110,000 to 150,000 clones, more than 75% being singletons. The rearrangement joins TRBV6-5 to TRBJ1-3; D unresolved. The clonotype was recovered from a man aged 55 to 70 with acute or convalescent COVID-19. Material: peripheral blood. The CDR3 region is CASSLEGAEGNTIYF. CDR3 sequence (DNA): TGTGCCAGCAGTTTAGAGGGCGCGGAGGGAAACACCATATATTTT.